This paragraph reports one T cell receptor beta chain. The entry originates in a study of blood T cell repertoires in COVID-19. Study details: Some COVID-19 samples were acute and others convalescent; all came from the United States, Italy and Spain. T cells, B-cell-depleted T cells, or PBMCs supplied cDNA or gDNA.

The length of the CDR3 is 16 residues. Study processing details: Amplification from reference gene primers served as the basis for estimated nucleated cell counts. Profiled with immunoSEQ multiplex PCR; TCRdb holds only in-frame clones, not every one. The DNA was the basis for D and trimming; V, J and clone size are from that table. The sample consists of 250,000 to 300,000 clones, around four fifths of them appearing once. The chain is built from TRBV21-1 and TRBJ2-7; the table names TRBD2, a call not compared with the DNA. TRBV21-1 is a known pseudogene. The sequenced sample was peripheral blood. This clonotype was sampled from a man aged 55 to 70 who had recovered from COVID-19. Here the CDR3 reads CASSKRRYRSSYEQYF. In nucleotides, the CDR3 is TGTGCCAGCAGCAAACGCCGGTACCGGAGCTCCTACGAGCAGTACTTC.